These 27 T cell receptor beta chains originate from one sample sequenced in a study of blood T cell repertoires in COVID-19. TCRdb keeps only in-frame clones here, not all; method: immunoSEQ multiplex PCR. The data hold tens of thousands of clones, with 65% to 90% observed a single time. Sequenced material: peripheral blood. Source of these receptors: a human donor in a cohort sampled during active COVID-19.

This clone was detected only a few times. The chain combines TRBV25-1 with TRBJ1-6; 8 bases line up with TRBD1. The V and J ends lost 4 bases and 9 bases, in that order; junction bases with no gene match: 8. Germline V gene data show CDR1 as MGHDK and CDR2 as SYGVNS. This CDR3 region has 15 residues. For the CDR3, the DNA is TGTGCCAGCAGTGCCCCCACAGGGGGGAGTTCACCCCTCCACTTT. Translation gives CASSAPTGGSSPLHF.

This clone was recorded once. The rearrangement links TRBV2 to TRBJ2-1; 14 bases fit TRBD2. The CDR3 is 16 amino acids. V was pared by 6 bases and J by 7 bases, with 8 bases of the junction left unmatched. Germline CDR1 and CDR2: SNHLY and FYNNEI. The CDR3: CASSRTSGGLRNEQFF. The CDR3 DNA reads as TGTGCCAGCAGCCGGACTAGCGGGGGGCTAAGGAATGAGCAGTTCTTC.

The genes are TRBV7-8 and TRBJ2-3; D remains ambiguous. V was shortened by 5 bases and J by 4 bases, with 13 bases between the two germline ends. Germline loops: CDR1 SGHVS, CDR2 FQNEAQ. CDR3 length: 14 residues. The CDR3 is CASSLDGDSDTQYF. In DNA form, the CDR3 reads TGTGCCAGCAGCCTAGACGGAGACTCAGATACGCAGTATTTT.

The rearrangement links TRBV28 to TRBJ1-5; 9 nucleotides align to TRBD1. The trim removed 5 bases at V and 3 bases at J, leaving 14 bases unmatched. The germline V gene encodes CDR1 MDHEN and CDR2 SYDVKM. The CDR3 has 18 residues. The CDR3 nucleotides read TGTGCCAGCAGTGACATTGCCGGGACAGGGAGCTACAATCAGCCCCAGCATTTT. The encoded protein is CASSDIAGTGSYNQPQHF.

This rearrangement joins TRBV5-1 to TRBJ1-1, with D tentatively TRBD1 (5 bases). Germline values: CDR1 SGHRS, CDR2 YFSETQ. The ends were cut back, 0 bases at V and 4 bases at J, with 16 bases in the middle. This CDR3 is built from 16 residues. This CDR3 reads CASSLVGWGDATEAFF. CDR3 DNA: TGCGCCAGCAGCTTGGTAGGTTGGGGGGACGCCACTGAAGCTTTCTTT.

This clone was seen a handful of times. CDR3 sequence (DNA): TGTGCCAGCAGCGGACAGTACTACGAGCAGTACTTC. Translated: CASSGQYYEQYF. This chain connects TRBV28 to TRBJ2-7; possibly TRBD1 for D (6 bases). Germline CDR1 MDHEN, CDR2 SYDVKM. The V end was cut by 6 bases, the J end by 3 bases, with 9 bases between. The CDR3 is 12 residues long. The full variable domain, in which reference TRBV28 and TRBJ2-7 provide the parts outside the CDR3, is DVKVTQSSRYLVKRTGEKVFLECVQDMDHENMFWYRQDPGLGLRLIYFSYDVKMKEKGDIPEGYSVSREKKERFSLILESASTNQTSMYLCASSGQYYEQYFGPGTRLTVT.

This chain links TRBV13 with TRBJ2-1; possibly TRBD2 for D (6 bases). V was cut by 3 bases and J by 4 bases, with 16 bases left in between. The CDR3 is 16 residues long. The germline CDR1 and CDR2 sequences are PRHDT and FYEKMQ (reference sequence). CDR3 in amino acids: CASSFKVAEPYNEQFF. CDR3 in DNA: TGTGCCAGCAGCTTTAAGGTAGCGGAACCATACAATGAGCAGTTCTTC.

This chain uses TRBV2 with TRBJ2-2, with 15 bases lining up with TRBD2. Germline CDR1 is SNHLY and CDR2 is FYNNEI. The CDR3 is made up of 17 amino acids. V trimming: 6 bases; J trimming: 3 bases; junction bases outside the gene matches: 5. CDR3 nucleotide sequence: TGTGCCAGCAGCGGGACTAGCGGGGGGTTCGACACCGGGGAGCTGTTTTTT. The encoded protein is CASSGTSGGFDTGELFF.

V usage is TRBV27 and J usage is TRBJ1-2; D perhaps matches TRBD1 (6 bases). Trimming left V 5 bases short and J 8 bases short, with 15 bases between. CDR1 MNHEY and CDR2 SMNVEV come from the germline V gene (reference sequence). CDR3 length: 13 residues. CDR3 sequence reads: CASSDRTPGGYTF. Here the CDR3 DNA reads TGTGCCAGCAGTGACAGGACCCCGGGGGGCTACACCTTC.

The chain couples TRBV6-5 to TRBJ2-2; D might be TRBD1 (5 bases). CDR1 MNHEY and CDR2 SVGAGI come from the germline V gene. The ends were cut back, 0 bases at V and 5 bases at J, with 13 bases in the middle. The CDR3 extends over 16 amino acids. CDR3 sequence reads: CASSYSWGLRTGELFF. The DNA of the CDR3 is TGTGCCAGCAGTTACTCCTGGGGCCTGAGGACCGGGGAGCTGTTTTTT.

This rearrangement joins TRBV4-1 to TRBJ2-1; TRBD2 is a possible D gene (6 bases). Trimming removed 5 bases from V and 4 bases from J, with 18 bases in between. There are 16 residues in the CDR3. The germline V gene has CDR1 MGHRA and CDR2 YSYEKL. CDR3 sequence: CASSLIRLVRYNEQFF. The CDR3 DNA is TGCGCCAGCAGCTTAATACGACTAGTTCGGTACAATGAGCAGTTCTTC.

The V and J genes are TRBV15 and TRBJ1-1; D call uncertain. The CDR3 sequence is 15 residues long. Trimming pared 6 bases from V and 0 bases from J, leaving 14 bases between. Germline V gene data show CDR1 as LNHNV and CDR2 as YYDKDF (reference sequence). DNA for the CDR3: TGTGCCACCAGTTTGGAGGTGGGCATGAACACTGAAGCTTTCTTT. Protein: CATSLEVGMNTEAFF.

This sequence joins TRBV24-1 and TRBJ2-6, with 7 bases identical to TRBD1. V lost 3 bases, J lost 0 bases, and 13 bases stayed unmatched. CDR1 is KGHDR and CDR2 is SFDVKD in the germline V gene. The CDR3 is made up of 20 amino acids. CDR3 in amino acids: CATSDAPSGQILSGANVLTF. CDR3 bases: TGTGCCACCAGTGATGCCCCATCGGGACAGATTCTCTCTGGGGCCAACGTCCTGACTTTC.

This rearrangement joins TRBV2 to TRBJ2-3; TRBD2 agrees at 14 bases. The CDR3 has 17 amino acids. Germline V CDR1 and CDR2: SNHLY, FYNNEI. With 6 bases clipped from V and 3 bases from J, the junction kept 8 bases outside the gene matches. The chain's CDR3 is CASRPGTSGRGTDTQYF. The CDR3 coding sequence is TGTGCCAGCAGACCCGGGACTAGCGGGAGAGGGACAGATACGCAGTATTTT.

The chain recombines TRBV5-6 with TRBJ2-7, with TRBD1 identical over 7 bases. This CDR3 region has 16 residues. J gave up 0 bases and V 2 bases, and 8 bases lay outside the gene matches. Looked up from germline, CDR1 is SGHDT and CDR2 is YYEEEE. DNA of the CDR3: TGTGCCAGCAGCTTAACCCCCGGGACAGCCTCCTACGAGCAGTACTTC. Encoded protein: CASSLTPGTASYEQYF.

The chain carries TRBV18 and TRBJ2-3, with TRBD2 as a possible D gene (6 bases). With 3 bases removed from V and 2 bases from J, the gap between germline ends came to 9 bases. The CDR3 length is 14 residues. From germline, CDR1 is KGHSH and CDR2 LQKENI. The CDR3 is CASSPRGLTDTQYF. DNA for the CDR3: TGTGCCAGCTCACCGCGGGGACTCACAGATACGCAGTATTTT.

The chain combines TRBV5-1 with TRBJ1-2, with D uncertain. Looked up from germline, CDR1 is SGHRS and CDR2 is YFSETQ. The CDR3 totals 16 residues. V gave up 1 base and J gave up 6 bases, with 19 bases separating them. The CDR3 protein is CASSLPNAGDFDGYTF. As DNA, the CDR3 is TGCGCCAGCAGCTTGCCGAACGCGGGCGACTTCGATGGCTACACCTTC.

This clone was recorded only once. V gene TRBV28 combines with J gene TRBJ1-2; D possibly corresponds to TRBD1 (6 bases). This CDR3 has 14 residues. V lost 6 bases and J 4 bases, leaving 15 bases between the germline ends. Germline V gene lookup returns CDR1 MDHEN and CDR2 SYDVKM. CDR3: CASRPPGHFYGYTF. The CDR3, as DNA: TGTGCCAGCAGACCTCCGGGACATTTCTATGGCTACACCTTC.

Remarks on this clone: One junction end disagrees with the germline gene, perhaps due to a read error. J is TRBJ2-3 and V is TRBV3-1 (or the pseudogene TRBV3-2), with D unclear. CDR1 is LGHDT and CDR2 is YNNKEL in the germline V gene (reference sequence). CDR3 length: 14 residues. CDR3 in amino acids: CASSKDRYTDTQYF. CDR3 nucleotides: TGTGCCAGCAGCAAAGACCGTTACACAGATACGCAGTATTTT.

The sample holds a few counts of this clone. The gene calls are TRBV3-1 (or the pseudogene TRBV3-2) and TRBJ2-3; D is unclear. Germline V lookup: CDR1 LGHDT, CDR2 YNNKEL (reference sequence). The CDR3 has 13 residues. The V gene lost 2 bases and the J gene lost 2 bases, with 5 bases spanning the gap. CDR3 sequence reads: CASSQLFTDTQYF. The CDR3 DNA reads TGTGCCAGCAGCCAATTATTCACAGATACGCAGTATTTT.

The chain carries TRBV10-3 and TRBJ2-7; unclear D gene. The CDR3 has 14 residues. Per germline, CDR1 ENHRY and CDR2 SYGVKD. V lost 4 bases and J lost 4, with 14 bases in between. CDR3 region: CAISARPVRYEQYF. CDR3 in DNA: TGTGCCATCAGTGCTCGCCCCGTGAGGTACGAGCAGTACTTC.

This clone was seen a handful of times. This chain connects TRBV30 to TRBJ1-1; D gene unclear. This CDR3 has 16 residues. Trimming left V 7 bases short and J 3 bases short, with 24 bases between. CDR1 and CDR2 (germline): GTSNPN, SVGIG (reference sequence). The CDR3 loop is CAYQPREWSEYTEAFF. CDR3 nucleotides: TGTGCCTATCAACCGAGGGAGTGGTCTGAGTACACTGAAGCTTTCTTT.

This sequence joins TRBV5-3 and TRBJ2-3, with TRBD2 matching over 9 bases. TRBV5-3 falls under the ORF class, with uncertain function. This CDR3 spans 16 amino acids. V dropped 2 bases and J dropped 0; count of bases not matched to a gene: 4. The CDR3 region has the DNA TGTGCCAGAAGCTTCGGGCGGGGGGGAAGCACAGATACGCAGTATTTT. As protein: CARSFGRGGSTDTQYF.

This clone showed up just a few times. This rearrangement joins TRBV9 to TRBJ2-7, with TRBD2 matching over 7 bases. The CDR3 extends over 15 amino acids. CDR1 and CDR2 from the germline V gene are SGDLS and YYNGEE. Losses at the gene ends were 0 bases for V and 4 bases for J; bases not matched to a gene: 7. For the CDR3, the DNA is TGTGCCAGCAGCGTAGGCCCCCCGGGAGGATACGAGCAGTACTTC. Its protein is CASSVGPPGGYEQYF.

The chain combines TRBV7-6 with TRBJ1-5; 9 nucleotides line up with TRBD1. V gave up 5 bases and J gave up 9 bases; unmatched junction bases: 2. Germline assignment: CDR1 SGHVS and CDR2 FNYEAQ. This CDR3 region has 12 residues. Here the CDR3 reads CASSEGQGPQHF. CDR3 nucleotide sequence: TGTGCCAGCAGCGAGGGACAGGGGCCCCAGCATTTT.

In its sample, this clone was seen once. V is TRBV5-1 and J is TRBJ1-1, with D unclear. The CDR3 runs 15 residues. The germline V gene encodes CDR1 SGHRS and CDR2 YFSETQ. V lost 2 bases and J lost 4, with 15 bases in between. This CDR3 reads CASSLTIPGVTEAFF. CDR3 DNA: TGCGCCAGCAGCTTAACCATCCCCGGGGTCACTGAAGCTTTCTTT.

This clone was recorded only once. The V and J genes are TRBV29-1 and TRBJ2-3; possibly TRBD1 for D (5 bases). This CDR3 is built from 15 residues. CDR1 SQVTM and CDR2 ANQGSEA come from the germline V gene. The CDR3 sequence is CSLLGQVASTDTQYF. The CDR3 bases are TGCAGTCTCCTGGGGCAGGTCGCTAGCACAGATACGCAGTATTTT.